These 18 T cell receptor beta chains originate from one sample sequenced in a study of T cell clones after liver transplantation. The protocol was immunoSEQ multiplex PCR, while the TCRdb copy is restricted to in-frame clones and leaves out a portion. Of about 1,300 clones detected, roughly 27% appear once; the ten largest clones hold approximately 21%. Sequencing of dividing CFSE-low cells from the MLR defined alloreactive TCRbeta sequences. No antigens are known for them. Sequenced material: CD8+ T cells from PBMCs cultured with third-party cells. These receptors all come from a human patient who received a liver transplant. Part of the T cell pool may stem from the graft donor.

This chain connects TRBV19 to TRBJ1-1, with D possibly matching TRBD1 (5 bases). Germline V gene sequence: CDR1 LNHDA, CDR2 SQIVND (reference sequence). This CDR3 is 14 amino acids long. V was pared by 3 bases and J by 4 bases, with 12 bases between. CDR3 sequence: CASSIDGGVTEAFF. The CDR3 DNA sequence: TGTGCCAGTAGTATTGACGGGGGTGTCACTGAAGCTTTCTTT.

This clone appeared a few times. Since a much larger clone is just one base distant, this may be a read error. This rearrangement joins TRBV6-1 to TRBJ1-5; possible D gene TRBD1, 6 bases. The CDR3 length is 16 residues. The germline V gene has CDR1 MNHNS and CDR2 SASEGT. The V and J ends lost 1 base and 0 bases respectively, with 10 bases between them. CDR3 residues: CASSEEGGYSNQPQHF. In DNA, the CDR3 is TGTGCCAGCAGTGAAGAGGGGGGGTATAGCAATCAGCCCCAGCATTTT.

V usage is TRBV6-6 and J usage is TRBJ1-5; the D is unclear. Germline loops: CDR1 MNHNY, CDR2 SVGAGI (reference sequence). The V end lost 4 bases, the J end lost 0 bases, and 13 bases lay between the germline ends. CDR3 length equals 16 residues. In DNA, the CDR3 is TGTGCCAGCAGTTTCGAGGACTCGAATAGCAATCAGCCCCAGCATTTT. It codes for CASSFEDSNSNQPQHF.

This clone occurred a few times. The CDR3 reads CASSSRLEGWNEQFF. In nucleotides, the CDR3 is TGTGCCAGCAGCTCGAGACTAGAGGGTTGGAATGAGCAGTTCTTC. The rearrangement links TRBV7-9 to TRBJ2-1; D is perhaps TRBD2 (6 bases). CDR3 length equals 15 residues. Per germline, CDR1 SEHNR and CDR2 FQNEAQ (reference sequence). V shed 4 bases and J shed 7 bases, with 17 bases lying between them.

This clone turned up a few times. The chain employs TRBV19 and TRBJ2-5; 9 bases align to TRBD1. The trim removed 3 bases at V and 5 bases at J, leaving 4 bases unmatched. CDR1 is LNHDA and CDR2 is SQIVND in the germline V gene (reference sequence). The CDR3 sequence is 14 residues long. The CDR3 reads CASSIGTGLETQYF. Written as DNA, the CDR3 is TGTGCCAGTAGTATCGGGACAGGGTTGGAGACCCAGTACTTC.

This clone turned up a few times. This rearrangement joins TRBV6-5 to TRBJ2-1, with D possibly matching TRBD2 (5 bases). V shed 2 bases and J shed 4 bases, with 6 bases lying between them. The CDR3 covers 13 residues. Germline lookup yields CDR1 MNHEY and CDR2 SVGAGI. CDR3 region: CASSYEGYNEQFF. CDR3 DNA: TGTGCCAGCAGTTACGAGGGTTACAATGAGCAGTTCTTC.

This clone was detected only a few times. Other DNA sequences in this specimen translate into the identical CDR3. The chain joins TRBV27 to TRBJ2-1; 13 bases align to TRBD2. The junction had 2 bases not matched to a gene; V was cut back by 2 bases and J by 7 bases. The V gene's germline CDR1 is MNHEY and CDR2 SMNVEV (reference sequence). CDR3 size: 15 residues. CDR3 residues: CASSLGTSGVNEQFF. The CDR3 DNA is TGTGCCAGCAGTTTAGGGACTAGCGGGGTTAATGAGCAGTTCTTC.

This clone came up a few times. The J gene is TRBJ2-7, the V gene TRBV6-6; D might be TRBD2 (6 bases). V was shortened by 4 bases and J by 5 bases, with 15 bases between the two germline ends. The CDR3 length is 14 residues. Germline CDR1 is MNHNY and CDR2 is SVGAGI (reference sequence). CDR3 sequence (DNA): TGTGCCAGCAGTTCCTCGGGGGATTACGACGAGCAGTACTTC. It is translated as CASSSSGDYDEQYF.

This clone counts as large (0.1 to 1%). The genes are TRBV2 and TRBJ2-7; 10 bases agree with TRBD1. The CDR3 spans 17 residues. Trimming at V came to 0 bases and at J to 7 bases, leaving 12 bases not matched to a gene. CDR1 and CDR2 (germline): SNHLY, FYNNEI. The CDR3 DNA reads as TGTGCCAGCAGTGAAGCGCTTCTCGGGACAGGGGTCCGTGAGCAGTACTTC. Protein sequence: CASSEALLGTGVREQYF. The full variable domain, completed using reference TRBV2 and TRBJ2-7, is EPEVTQTPSHQVTQMGQEVILRCVPISNHLYFYWYRQILGQKVEFLVSFYNNEISEKSEIFDDQFSVERPDGSNFTLKIRSTKLEDSAMYFCASSEALLGTGVREQYFGPGTRLTVT.

The J gene is TRBJ2-7, the V gene TRBV5-4; 8 bases align to TRBD2. CDR1 is SGHNT, CDR2 YYREEE, per germline (reference sequence). This CDR3 region has 14 residues. Trimming took 4 bases from V and 2 from J; bases not matched to a gene: 5. The CDR3 is CASSQLAATYEQYF. The CDR3 coding sequence is TGTGCCAGCAGCCAACTAGCGGCAACCTACGAGCAGTACTTC.

The chain combines TRBV27 with TRBJ2-1, with 11 positions matching TRBD2. The CDR3 spans 16 residues. V trimming: 5 bases; J trimming: 1 base; junction bases outside the gene matches: 4. Germline CDR1 reads MNHEY; CDR2 reads SMNVEV (reference sequence). The CDR3 protein is CASSDGTSGSYNEQFF. The CDR3 DNA sequence: TGTGCCAGCAGTGACGGGACTAGCGGATCCTACAATGAGCAGTTCTTC.

Within the sample, this clone is medium-sized (0.01 to 0.1%). V is TRBV7-8 and J is TRBJ2-7; no clear D. Germline V lookup: CDR1 SGHVS, CDR2 FQNEAQ. Between the trimmed V and J ends, which lost 2 bases and 1 base, there was a span of 18 bases. This CDR3 is 17 amino acids long. CDR3 residues: CASSLSSGLGGSYEQYF. In DNA, the CDR3 is TGTGCCAGCAGCTTATCATCAGGCCTAGGCGGATCCTACGAGCAGTACTTC.

This clone was detected a few times. The chain is built from TRBV11-3 and TRBJ2-1; 8 positions match TRBD2. The germline CDR1 and CDR2 sequences are SGHNT and YENEEA. The J segment lost 3 bases and the V segment lost 4 bases, leaving 5 bases of the junction unmatched. The CDR3 contains 15 residues. CDR3 region: CASSSGTSSYNEQFF. In DNA, the CDR3 is TGTGCCAGCAGCTCTGGGACTAGTAGCTACAATGAGCAGTTCTTC.

This clone counts as medium-sized (0.01 to 0.1%). The DNA of the CDR3 is TGTGCCAGCAGCTCCCTCTTCCCTATGGACAGCGGGATCTACGAGCAGTACTTC. Residues: CASSSLFPMDSGIYEQYF. This sequence joins TRBV7-6 and TRBJ2-7, with a possible D match to TRBD2 (7 bases). Germline values: CDR1 SGHVS, CDR2 FNYEAQ. The CDR3 covers 18 residues. V was shortened by 4 bases and J by 3 bases, with 25 bases between the two germline ends.

This clone qualifies as medium-sized. The chain uses TRBV4-1 and TRBJ1-2, with unresolved D. Germline V gene data show CDR1 as MGHRA and CDR2 as YSYEKL. The CDR3 contains 15 residues. V shed 6 bases and J shed 6 bases, with 20 bases lying between them. The CDR3 DNA sequence: TGCGCCAGCAGTCCTTGGACTCCCCCGGACCATGGCTACACCTTC. It encodes CASSPWTPPDHGYTF.

The chain joins TRBV6-1 to TRBJ1-1, with D perhaps matching TRBD1 (5 bases). Between the trimmed V and J ends, which lost 4 bases and 1 base, there was a span of 10 bases. This CDR3 is 14 amino acids long. Germline assignment: CDR1 MNHNS and CDR2 SASEGT. The CDR3 DNA reads TGTGCCAGCAGTGCGACTCAGGGGAACACTGAAGCTTTCTTT. Residues: CASSATQGNTEAFF.

The chain recombines TRBV7-7 with TRBJ2-7; TRBD1 is a possible D gene (5 bases). Germline lookup yields CDR1 SSHAT and CDR2 FNYEAQ (reference sequence). This CDR3 has 14 amino acids. The V end was cut by 5 bases, the J end by 3 bases, with 14 bases between. DNA for the CDR3: TGTGCCAGCAGCCCAGGGATTGGGGACTACGAGCAGTACTTC. Its translation is CASSPGIGDYEQYF.

Sample share makes this clone medium-sized. This sequence joins TRBV9 and TRBJ2-3; 7 bases match TRBD1. The V and J ends lost 1 base and 4 bases, in that order; junction bases with no gene match: 15. The length of the CDR3 is 18 residues. The germline gives CDR1 SGDLS, CDR2 YYNGEE. The CDR3 nucleotides read TGTGCCAGCAGCGTATACCCCTCCGACAGGGTTGTTCCAGATACGCAGTATTTT. Its translation is CASSVYPSDRVVPDTQYF.